The text below deals with one TCR beta chain. CDR1 is SGHRS and CDR2 is YFSETQ in the germline V gene. Between the trimmed V and J ends, which lost 2 bases and 6 bases, there was a span of 16 bases. The CDR3 totals 15 residues. The data belong to a study of blood T cell repertoires in COVID-19. Study details: Both acute and convalescent COVID-19 samples were obtained from the United States, Italy and Spain. Sources were T cells, B-cell-depleted T cells, or PBMCs; the material itself was cDNA or gDNA.

In the authors' methods: Reference gene primer amplification gave nucleated cell count estimates. The method was immunoSEQ multiplex PCR; TCRdb's version includes in-frame clones alone and lacks a portion of them. V and J calls and clone size are given by that table; D and trimming were obtained from the DNA. The table includes 140,000 to 150,000 clones, 82% detected once. The sequencing sample was made of peripheral blood. This chain links TRBV5-1 with TRBJ2-3; tentatively, D is TRBD2 (5 bases). The TCR sequence derives from a human donor with acute or convalescent COVID-19. The donor label of this sample is uncertain. As DNA, the CDR3 is TGCGCCAGCAGCTTAGGTGCCTCCGGGGTTGATACGCAGTATTTT. The encoded protein is CASSLGASGVDTQYF.